This entry features one T cell receptor (beta chain) sequence. The sample comes from a study of memory CD4+ T cells and cytomegalovirus serostatus. Trimming cost V 5 bases and J 1 base, with 8 bases left between them. The CDR3 length is 13 residues. Germline V gene lookup returns CDR1 MNHEY and CDR2 SVGAGI. The repertoire was sequenced with immunoSEQ multiplex PCR; TCRdb's copy has only in-frame clones and lacks some. The sample contains under 55,000 clones, around four fifths of which appear only once. Single viable CD3+CD4+CD8-CD45RO+ cells were sorted as the memory CD4+ T cells. Donors' CMV status reflects serum IgG against pp150, pp28, p38, p52.

This TCR was recovered from an adult in good health and CMV-seropositive. The source material was memory CD4+ T cells from blood. The chain combines TRBV6-5 with TRBJ1-1; D is uncertain. This chain's CDR3 is CASSREANTEAFF. In DNA form, the CDR3 reads TGTGCCAGCAGTCGCGAGGCGAACACTGAAGCTTTCTTT.